This T cell receptor (beta chain) was identified during a study of T cells after yellow fever vaccination. Trimming removed 4 bases from V and 10 bases from J; junction bases left unmatched: 12. The CDR3 totals 14 residues. From germline, CDR1 is SGHRS and CDR2 YFSETQ. A single record per CDR3 protein comes from TCRdb applying MiXCR to the 5' RACE reads. The sample lists about 230,000 distinct CDR3 sequences, approximately 6.3% occurring once. Broader study findings: A weaker but faster secondary response was observed, peaking on day 5 versus 15.

Turning to this clonotype: Its cognate antigen is unknown.

The starting material was CD4+ T cells sorted from PBMCs, obtained on the day of the yellow fever booster vaccination. This sequence was found in a man aged 25 to 45 who received the YFV17D yellow fever vaccine. The chain uses TRBV5-1 and TRBJ1-1; 8 bases agree with TRBD1. In DNA, the CDR3 is TGCGCCAGCAGCCCGGACAGGGCGGGGACTCTAGCTTTCTTT. Amino acids: CASSPDRAGTLAFF.